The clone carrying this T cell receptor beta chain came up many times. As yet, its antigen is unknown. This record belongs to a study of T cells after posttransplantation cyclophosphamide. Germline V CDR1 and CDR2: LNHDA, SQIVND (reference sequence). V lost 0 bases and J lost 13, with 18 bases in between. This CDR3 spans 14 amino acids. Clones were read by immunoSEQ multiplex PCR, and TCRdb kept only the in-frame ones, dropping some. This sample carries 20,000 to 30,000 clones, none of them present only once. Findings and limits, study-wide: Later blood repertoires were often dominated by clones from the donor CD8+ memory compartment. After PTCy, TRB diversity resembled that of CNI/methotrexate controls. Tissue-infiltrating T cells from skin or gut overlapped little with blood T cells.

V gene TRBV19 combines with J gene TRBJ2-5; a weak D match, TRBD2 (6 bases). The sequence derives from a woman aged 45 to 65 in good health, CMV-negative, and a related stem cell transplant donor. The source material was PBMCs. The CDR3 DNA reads TGTGCCAGTAGTATAGATCCAGGACTATCGAGAGTGTACTTC. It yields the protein CASSIDPGLSRVYF.